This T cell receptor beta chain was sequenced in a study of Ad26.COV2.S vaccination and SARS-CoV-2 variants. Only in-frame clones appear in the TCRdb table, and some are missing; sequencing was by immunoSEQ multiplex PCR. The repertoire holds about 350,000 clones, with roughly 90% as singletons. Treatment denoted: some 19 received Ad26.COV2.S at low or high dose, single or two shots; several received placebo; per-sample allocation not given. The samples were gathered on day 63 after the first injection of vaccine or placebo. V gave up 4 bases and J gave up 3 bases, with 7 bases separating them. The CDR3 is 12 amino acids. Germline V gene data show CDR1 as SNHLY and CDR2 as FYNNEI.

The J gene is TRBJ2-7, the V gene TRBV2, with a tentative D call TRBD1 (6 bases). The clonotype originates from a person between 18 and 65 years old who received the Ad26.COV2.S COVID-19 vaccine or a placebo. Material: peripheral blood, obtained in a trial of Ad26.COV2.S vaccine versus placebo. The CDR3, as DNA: TGTGCCAGCAGTGGACAGGTCTACGAGCAGTACTTC. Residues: CASSGQVYEQYF. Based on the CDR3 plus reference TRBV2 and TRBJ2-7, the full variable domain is EPEVTQTPSHQVTQMGQEVILRCVPISNHLYFYWYRQILGQKVEFLVSFYNNEISEKSEIFDDQFSVERPDGSNFTLKIRSTKLEDSAMYFCASSGQVYEQYFGPGTRLTVT.